This T cell receptor (beta chain) was sequenced for a study of blood T cell repertoires in COVID-19. Study at large: The samples span acute and convalescent COVID-19 from the United States, Italy and Spain. PBMCs, B-cell-depleted T cells, or T cells were the source of the cDNA or gDNA that made up the material.

Under the authors' procedure: Quantification of nucleated cells was approximated via reference gene primer amplification. Profiling relied on immunoSEQ multiplex PCR, and the TCRdb table lists in-frame clones only, not all of them. V and J calls plus clone size are reproduced from that table; the DNA served to infer D and trimming. The sample has 150,000 to 180,000 clones, roughly 80% seen once. Patients of the Seattle cohort, enrolled during active infection, were followed longitudinally. The sequence was obtained from an older woman with COVID-19, enrolled during active disease. Sequenced input: peripheral blood.

The CDR3 DNA follows: TGCGCCAGCAGCTTCCGACAGGGGGCGAGGGAGACCCAGTACTTC. This codes for CASSFRQGARETQYF. V is TRBV5-1 and J is TRBJ2-5, with TRBD1 matching over 10 bases. This CDR3 has 15 residues. With 2 bases clipped from V and 5 bases from J, the junction kept 6 bases outside the gene matches. Germline CDR1 is SGHRS and CDR2 is YFSETQ.